Below are 9 T cell receptor beta chains sequenced from a single sample in a study of T-cell reconstitution after alpha-beta-depleted transplantation in children. Preparation of the TCRbeta library involved a method that used unique molecular identifiers. TCRdb recomputed calls from the PCR reads with MiXCR, one row per CDR3 protein. The table shows around 370,000 distinct CDR3 sequences, with 10% occurring only once. The starting material was PBMCs from the stem cell graft donor, obtained from the stem cell graft. The receptors shown here come from a human donor who donated a stem cell graft to a child with acute lymphoblastic leukemia.

The V and J genes are TRBV6-1 and TRBJ2-7, with no clear D. CDR1 and CDR2 from the germline V gene are MNHNS and SASEGT. Deletions cut 1 base from V and 3 bases from J, with 13 bases between. The CDR3 totals 15 residues. CDR3 nucleotide sequence: TGTGCCAGCAGTGAAGGTGTGTCGGGCAGCTACGAGCAGTACTTC. This codes for CASSEGVSGSYEQYF.

This clonotype occurred many times. The genes are TRBV7-2 and TRBJ2-2; 10 bases are shared with TRBD2. CDR1 is SGHTA and CDR2 is FQGNSA in the germline V gene. V lost 6 bases to trimming and J lost 1 base; unmatched junction nucleotides: 5. The CDR3 is 16 amino acids. The DNA for the CDR3 is TGTGCCAGCAGTCCGACTAGCGGGTGGAACACCGGGGAGCTGTTTTTT. This encodes CASSPTSGWNTGELFF.

This clonotype was seen ten or more times. The J gene is TRBJ2-2, the V gene TRBV18, with a weak D call TRBD2 (6 bases). Germline lookup yields CDR1 KGHSH and CDR2 LQKENI. Trimming pared 3 bases from V and 6 bases from J, leaving 23 bases between. The CDR3 has 18 residues. The CDR3 loop reads CASSPPMTRRVVSGELFF. DNA for the CDR3: TGTGCCAGCTCACCTCCAATGACTAGAAGGGTCGTCTCCGGGGAGCTGTTTTTT.

This clonotype was observed at least ten times. The chain joins TRBV29-1 to TRBJ2-3; 7 nucleotides match TRBD1. V trimming: 7 bases; J trimming: 4 bases; junction bases outside the gene matches: 8. From germline, CDR1 is SQVTM and CDR2 ANQGSEA. The CDR3 is 13 residues long. DNA for the CDR3: TGCAGCGCAATCAGACAGGGCGCAGATACGCAGTATTTT. The encoded protein is CSAIRQGADTQYF.

This clonotype turned up a few times. The chain links TRBV20-1 to TRBJ1-6, with D perhaps matching TRBD1 (6 bases). The CDR3 is made up of 16 amino acids. V was shortened by 6 bases and J by 10 bases, with 25 bases between the two germline ends. Germline V lookup: CDR1 DFQATT, CDR2 SNEGSKA (reference sequence). The CDR3 DNA sequence: TGCAGTGCGCCCCGGGACAATCTGAAGGGAGGCTCACCCCTCCACTTT. Translation gives CSAPRDNLKGGSPLHF.

This clonotype occurred many times. This chain uses TRBV3-1 with TRBJ2-1; D remains unclear. Trimming removed 1 base from V and 6 bases from J, with 4 bases in between. Per the germline V gene, CDR1 is LGHDT and CDR2 is YNNKEL (reference sequence). The CDR3 loop spans 12 amino acids. CDR3 bases: TGTGCCAGCAGCCAAGGAACCAATGAGCAGTTCTTC. Translated, it gives CASSQGTNEQFF.

This clonotype was counted between two and nine times. This chain connects TRBV7-8 to TRBJ1-4; D is ambiguous. The CDR3 runs to 16 residues. Per germline, CDR1 SGHVS and CDR2 FQNEAQ. Trimming removed 1 base at V and 0 bases at J, with 9 bases between. The CDR3 loop reads CASSLDYGSTNEKLFF. Written as DNA, the CDR3 is TGTGCCAGCAGCTTAGATTATGGGTCAACTAATGAAAAACTGTTTTTT.

The chain joins TRBV11-3 to TRBJ2-1; D may be TRBD2 (6 bases). Trimming removed 4 bases at V and 4 bases at J, with 14 bases between. Germline V lookup: CDR1 SGHNT, CDR2 YENEEA. This CDR3 contains 15 residues. The CDR3 sequence is CASSSRAGKYNEQFF. CDR3 sequence (DNA): TGTGCCAGCAGCTCCAGAGCGGGTAAATACAATGAGCAGTTCTTC. The full variable domain, completed using reference TRBV11-3 and TRBJ2-1, is EAGVVQSPRYKIIEKKQPVAFWCNPISGHNTLYWYLQNLGQGPELLIRYENEEAVDDSQLPKDRFSAERLKGVDSTLKIQPAELGDSAVYLCASSSRAGKYNEQFFGPGTRLTVL.

The CDR3 reads CASSPDNFYEQYF. The CDR3 DNA follows: TGTGCCAGCAGTCCCGACAACTTCTACGAGCAGTACTTC. V usage is TRBV6-2 or TRBV6-3 and J usage is TRBJ2-7; no clear D. Germline CDR1 is MNHEY and CDR2 is SVGEGT. CDR3 length: 13 residues. The germline V and J ends were trimmed by 5 bases and 3 bases, with 11 bases remaining between them.